One sample yielded the 6 T cell receptor beta chains listed below, sequenced in a study of shared clonotypes between healthy human individuals. Clones were read by immunoSEQ multiplex PCR, and TCRdb kept only the in-frame ones, dropping some. This table has 2 million to 2.5 million clones, approximately 94% appearing once. Source material: naive CD4+ T cells sorted from blood. Subset specified: CD45RA+ positively selected. Receptors originate from a man younger than 35 in good health.

The chain recombines TRBV2 with TRBJ2-3; D is uncertain. Trimming took off 6 bases at V and 0 bases at J, with 13 bases between the two ends. There are 15 residues in the CDR3. Germline CDR1 is SNHLY and CDR2 is FYNNEI. The CDR3 loop is CASRADPSSTDTQYF. CDR3 DNA sequence: TGTGCCAGCAGGGCAGATCCGTCTAGCACAGATACGCAGTATTTT.

This rearrangement joins TRBV19 to TRBJ1-5; 9 positions match TRBD1. CDR1 is LNHDA and CDR2 is SQIVND in the germline V gene (reference sequence). The length of the CDR3 is 15 residues. The V and J ends lost 7 bases and 4 bases, in that order; junction bases with no gene match: 8. The CDR3 loop reads CASNLGQGLNQPQHF. CDR3 DNA: TGTGCCAGTAACCTGGGACAGGGCTTGAATCAGCCCCAGCATTTT.

A single count supports this clone. This rearrangement joins TRBV2 to TRBJ2-6, with unresolved D. Trimming took 0 bases from V and 0 from J, leaving 6 bases between them. Germline assignment: CDR1 SNHLY and CDR2 FYNNEI. The CDR3 length is 16 residues. The CDR3 nucleotides are TGTGCCAGCAGTGAAGCTATGATCTCTGGGGCCAACGTCCTGACTTTC. Its protein is CASSEAMISGANVLTF.

The chain is built from TRBV19 and TRBJ1-6; no definite D call. Germline V gene data show CDR1 as LNHDA and CDR2 as SQIVND (reference sequence). Trimming took off 4 bases at V and 0 bases at J, with 10 bases between the two ends. This CDR3 has 16 amino acids. The CDR3 sequence: CASSTEGISYNSPLHF. The CDR3 nucleotides are TGTGCCAGTAGTACGGAAGGGATCTCCTATAATTCACCCCTCCACTTT.

This clone was observed a single time. The J gene is TRBJ2-1, the V gene TRBV28, with 11 nucleotides matching TRBD2. There are 21 residues in the CDR3. CDR1 is MDHEN and CDR2 is SYDVKM in the germline V gene. The J segment lost 7 bases and the V segment lost 3 bases, leaving 23 bases of the junction unmatched. The CDR3 reads CASSFIAGGPSIIDGTNEQFF. CDR3 in DNA: TGTGCCAGCAGTTTTATAGCGGGAGGGCCTTCAATCATCGACGGGACTAATGAGCAGTTCTTC.

The rearrangement links TRBV18 to TRBJ2-2; 10 bases fit TRBD2. Losses at the gene ends were 3 bases for V and 5 bases for J; bases not matched to a gene: 9. CDR1 is KGHSH, CDR2 LQKENI, per germline. The CDR3 has 17 amino acids. This CDR3 is CASSPLLLAGDTGELFF. The CDR3 DNA reads TGTGCCAGCTCACCGCTCCTTCTAGCGGGGGATACCGGGGAGCTGTTTTTT. Using reference TRBV18 and TRBJ2-2 for the parts outside the CDR3, the full variable domain is NAGVMQNPRHLVRRRGQEARLRCSPMKGHSHVYWYRQLPEEGLKFMVYLQKENIIDESGMPKERFSAEFPKEGPSILRIQQVVRGDSAAYFCASSPLLLAGDTGELFFGEGSRLTVL.